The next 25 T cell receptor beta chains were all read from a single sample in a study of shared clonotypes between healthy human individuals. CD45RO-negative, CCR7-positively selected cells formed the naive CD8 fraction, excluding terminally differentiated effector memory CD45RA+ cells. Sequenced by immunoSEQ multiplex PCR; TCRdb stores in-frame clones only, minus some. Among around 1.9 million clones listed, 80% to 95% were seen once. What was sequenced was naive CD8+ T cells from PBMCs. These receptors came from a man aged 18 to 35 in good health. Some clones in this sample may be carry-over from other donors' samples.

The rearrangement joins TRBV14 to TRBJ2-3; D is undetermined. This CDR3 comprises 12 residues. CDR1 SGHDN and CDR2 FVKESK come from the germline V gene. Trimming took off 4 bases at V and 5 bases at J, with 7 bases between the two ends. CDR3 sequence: CASSLIGDTQYF. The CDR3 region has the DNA TGTGCCAGCAGCCTTATCGGAGATACGCAGTATTTT.

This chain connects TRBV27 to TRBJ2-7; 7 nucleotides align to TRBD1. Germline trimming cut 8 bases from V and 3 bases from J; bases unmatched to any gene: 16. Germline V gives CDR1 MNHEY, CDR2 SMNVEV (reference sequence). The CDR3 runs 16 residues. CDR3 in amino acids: CASGRVGIGTDYEQYF. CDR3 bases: TGTGCCAGCGGAAGGGTCGGTATTGGGACAGACTACGAGCAGTACTTC.

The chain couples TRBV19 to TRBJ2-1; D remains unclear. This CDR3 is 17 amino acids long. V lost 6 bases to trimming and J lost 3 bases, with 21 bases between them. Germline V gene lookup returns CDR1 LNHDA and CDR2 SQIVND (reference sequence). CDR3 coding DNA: TGTGCCAGTAGACGTCGTCCCGGGCCTGAATACTACAATGAGCAGTTCTTC. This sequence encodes CASRRRPGPEYYNEQFF.

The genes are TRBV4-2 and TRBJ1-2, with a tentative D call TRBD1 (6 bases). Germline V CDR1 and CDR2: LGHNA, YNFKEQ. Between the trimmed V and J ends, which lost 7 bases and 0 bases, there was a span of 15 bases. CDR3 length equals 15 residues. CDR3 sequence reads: CASTWEGGTNYGYTF. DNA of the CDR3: TGTGCCAGCACCTGGGAGGGGGGGACTAACTATGGCTACACCTTC.

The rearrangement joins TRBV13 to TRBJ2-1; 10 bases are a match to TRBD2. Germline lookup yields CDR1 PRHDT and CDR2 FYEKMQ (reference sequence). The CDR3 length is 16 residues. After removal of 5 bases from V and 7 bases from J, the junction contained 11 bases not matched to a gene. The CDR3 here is CASSPPGLAGVNEQFF. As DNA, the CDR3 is TGTGCCAGCAGCCCCCCCGGGCTAGCGGGAGTTAATGAGCAGTTCTTC.

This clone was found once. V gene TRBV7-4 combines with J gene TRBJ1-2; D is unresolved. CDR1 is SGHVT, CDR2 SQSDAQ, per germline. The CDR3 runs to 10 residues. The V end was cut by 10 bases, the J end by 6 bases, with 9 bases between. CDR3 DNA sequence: TGTGCCAAATCAGCCCATGGCTACACCTTC. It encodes CAKSAHGYTF.

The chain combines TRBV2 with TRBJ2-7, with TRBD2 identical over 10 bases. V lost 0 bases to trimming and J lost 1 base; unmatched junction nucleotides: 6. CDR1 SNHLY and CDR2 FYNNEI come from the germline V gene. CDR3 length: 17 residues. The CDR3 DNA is TGTGCCAGCAGTGAAGCGGGACTAGCGAGATTTTCCTACGAGCAGTACTTC. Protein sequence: CASSEAGLARFSYEQYF.

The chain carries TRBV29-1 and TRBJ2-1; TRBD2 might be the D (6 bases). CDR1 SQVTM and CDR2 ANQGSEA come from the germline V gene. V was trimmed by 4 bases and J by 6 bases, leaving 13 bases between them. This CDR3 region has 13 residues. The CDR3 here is CSVARLGSNEQFF. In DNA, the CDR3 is TGCAGCGTTGCGAGACTAGGGTCCAATGAGCAGTTCTTC.

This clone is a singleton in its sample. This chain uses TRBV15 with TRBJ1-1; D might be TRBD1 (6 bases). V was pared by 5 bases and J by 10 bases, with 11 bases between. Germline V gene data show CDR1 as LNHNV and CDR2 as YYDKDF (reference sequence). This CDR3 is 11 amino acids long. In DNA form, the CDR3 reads TGTGCCACCAGCGCAGGGGTCGGAGCTTTCTTT. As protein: CATSAGVGAFF.

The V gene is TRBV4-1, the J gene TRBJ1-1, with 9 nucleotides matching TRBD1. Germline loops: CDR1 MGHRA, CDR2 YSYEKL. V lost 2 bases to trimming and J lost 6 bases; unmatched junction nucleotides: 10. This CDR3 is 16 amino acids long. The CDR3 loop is CASSQPPGTGMPEAFF. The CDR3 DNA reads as TGCGCCAGCAGCCAACCCCCCGGGACAGGGATGCCTGAAGCTTTCTTT.

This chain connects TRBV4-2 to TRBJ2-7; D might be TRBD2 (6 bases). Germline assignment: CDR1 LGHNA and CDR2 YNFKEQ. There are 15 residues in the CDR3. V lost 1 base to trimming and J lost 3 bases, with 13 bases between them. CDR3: CASSQGSGTGYEQYF. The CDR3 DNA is TGTGCCAGCAGCCAAGGTTCCGGGACTGGCTACGAGCAGTACTTC.

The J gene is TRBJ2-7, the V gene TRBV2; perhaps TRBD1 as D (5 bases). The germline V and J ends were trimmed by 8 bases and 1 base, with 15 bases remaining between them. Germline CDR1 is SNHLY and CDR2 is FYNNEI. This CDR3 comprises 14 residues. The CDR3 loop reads CASALSQGSYEQYF. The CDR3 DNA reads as TGTGCCAGCGCCCTAAGCCAGGGATCCTACGAGCAGTACTTC.

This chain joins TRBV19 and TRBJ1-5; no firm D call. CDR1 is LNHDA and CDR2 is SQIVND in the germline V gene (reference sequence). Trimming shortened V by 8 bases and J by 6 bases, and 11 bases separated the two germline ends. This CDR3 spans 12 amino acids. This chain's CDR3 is CASGYLIQPQHF. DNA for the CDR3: TGTGCCAGTGGTTATTTAATTCAGCCCCAGCATTTT. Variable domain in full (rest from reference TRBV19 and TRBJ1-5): DGGITQSPKYLFRKEGQNVTLSCEQNLNHDAMYWYRQDPGQGLRLIYYSQIVNDFQKGDIAEGYSVSREKKESFPLTVTSAQKNPTAFYLCASGYLIQPQHFGDGTRLSIL.

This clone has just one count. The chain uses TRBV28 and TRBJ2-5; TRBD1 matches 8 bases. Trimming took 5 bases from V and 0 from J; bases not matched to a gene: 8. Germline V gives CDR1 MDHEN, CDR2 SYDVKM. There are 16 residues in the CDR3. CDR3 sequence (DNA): TGTGCCAGCAGTCCATGGGACAGGCGATACCAAGAGACCCAGTACTTC. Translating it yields CASSPWDRRYQETQYF.

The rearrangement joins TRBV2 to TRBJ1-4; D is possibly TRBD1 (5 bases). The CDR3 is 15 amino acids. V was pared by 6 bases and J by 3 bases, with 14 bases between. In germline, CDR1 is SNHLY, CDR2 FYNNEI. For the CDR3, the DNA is TGTGCCAGCAGGGCCCAGGGTTCTCCTAATGAAAAACTGTTTTTT. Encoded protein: CASRAQGSPNEKLFF.

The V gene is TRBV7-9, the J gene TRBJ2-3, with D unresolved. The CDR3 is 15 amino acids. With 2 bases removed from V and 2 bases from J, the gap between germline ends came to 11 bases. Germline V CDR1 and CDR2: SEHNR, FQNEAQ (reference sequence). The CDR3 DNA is TGTGCCAGCAGCTTAAACGGAATTCTCACAGATACGCAGTATTTT. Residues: CASSLNGILTDTQYF.

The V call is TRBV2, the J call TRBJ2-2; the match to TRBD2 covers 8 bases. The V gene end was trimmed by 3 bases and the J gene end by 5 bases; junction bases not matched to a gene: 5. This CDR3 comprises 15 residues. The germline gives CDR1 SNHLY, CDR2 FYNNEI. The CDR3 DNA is TGTGCCAGCAGTGACCTAGCGGGTCATACCGGGGAGCTGTTTTTT. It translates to CASSDLAGHTGELFF. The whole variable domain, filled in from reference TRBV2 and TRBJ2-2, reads EPEVTQTPSHQVTQMGQEVILRCVPISNHLYFYWYRQILGQKVEFLVSFYNNEISEKSEIFDDQFSVERPDGSNFTLKIRSTKLEDSAMYFCASSDLAGHTGELFFGEGSRLTVL.

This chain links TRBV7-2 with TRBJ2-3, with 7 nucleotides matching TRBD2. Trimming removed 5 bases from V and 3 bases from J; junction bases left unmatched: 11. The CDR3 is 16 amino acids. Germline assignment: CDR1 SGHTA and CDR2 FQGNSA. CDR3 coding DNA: TGTGCCAGCAGCCCCCGGGAGGTTAGTTGGACAGATACGCAGTATTTT. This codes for CASSPREVSWTDTQYF.

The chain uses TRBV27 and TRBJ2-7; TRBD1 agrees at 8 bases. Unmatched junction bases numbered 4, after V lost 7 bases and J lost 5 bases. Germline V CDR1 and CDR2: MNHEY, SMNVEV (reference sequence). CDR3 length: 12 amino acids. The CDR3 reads CASTGTGNEQYF. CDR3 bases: TGTGCCAGCACCGGGACAGGAAACGAGCAGTACTTC.

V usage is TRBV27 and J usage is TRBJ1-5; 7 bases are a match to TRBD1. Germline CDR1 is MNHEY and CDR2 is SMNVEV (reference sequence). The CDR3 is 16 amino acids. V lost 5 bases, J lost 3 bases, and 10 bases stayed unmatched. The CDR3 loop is CASSPLEGAHNQPQHF. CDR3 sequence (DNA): TGTGCCAGCAGTCCCCTGGAGGGGGCACACAATCAGCCCCAGCATTTT.

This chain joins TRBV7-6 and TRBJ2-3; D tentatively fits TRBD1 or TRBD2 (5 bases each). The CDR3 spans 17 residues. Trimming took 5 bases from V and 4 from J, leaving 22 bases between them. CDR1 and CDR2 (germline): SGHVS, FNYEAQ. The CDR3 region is CASSPTGRAVWADTQYF. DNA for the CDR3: TGTGCCAGCAGCCCAACGGGGCGGGCAGTTTGGGCAGATACGCAGTATTTT.

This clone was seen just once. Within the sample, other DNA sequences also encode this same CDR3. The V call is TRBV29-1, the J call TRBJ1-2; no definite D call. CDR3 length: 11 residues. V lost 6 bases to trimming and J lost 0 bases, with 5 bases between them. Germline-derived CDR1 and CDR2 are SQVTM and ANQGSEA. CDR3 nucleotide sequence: TGCAGCGTAGCCTCTAACTATGGCTACACCTTC. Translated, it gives CSVASNYGYTF.

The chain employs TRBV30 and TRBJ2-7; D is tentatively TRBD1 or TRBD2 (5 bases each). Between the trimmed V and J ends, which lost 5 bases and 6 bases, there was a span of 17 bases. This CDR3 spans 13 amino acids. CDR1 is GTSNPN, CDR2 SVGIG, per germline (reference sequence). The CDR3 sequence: CAWQGPTFPEQYF. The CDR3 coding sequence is TGTGCCTGGCAGGGACCTACGTTCCCCGAGCAGTACTTC.

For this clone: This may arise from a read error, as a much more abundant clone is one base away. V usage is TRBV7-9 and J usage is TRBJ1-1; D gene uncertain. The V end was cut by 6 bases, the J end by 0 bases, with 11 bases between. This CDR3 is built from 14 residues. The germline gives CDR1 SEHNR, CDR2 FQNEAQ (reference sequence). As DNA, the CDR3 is TGTGCCAGCAGACCGCGGACGGTGAACACTGAAGCTTTCTTT. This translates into CASRPRTVNTEAFF.

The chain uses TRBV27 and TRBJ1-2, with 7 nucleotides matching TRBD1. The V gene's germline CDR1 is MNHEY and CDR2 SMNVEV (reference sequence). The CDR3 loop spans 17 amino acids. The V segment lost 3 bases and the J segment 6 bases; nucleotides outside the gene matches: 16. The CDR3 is CASSFRLGQGEKDGYTF. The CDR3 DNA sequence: TGTGCCAGCAGTTTTCGGTTGGGCCAGGGGGAGAAGGATGGCTACACCTTC.